This T cell receptor beta chain was identified in a study of T cell changes during pregnancy in multiple sclerosis. The CDR3 is made up of 13 amino acids. Germline V gene data show CDR1 as MNHEY and CDR2 as SVGAGI. The V gene lost 4 bases and the J gene lost 5 bases, with 9 bases spanning the gap. Libraries were prepared by immunoSEQ multiplex PCR; TCRdb keeps only in-frame clonotypes and omits some of them. The sample carries under 55,000 clones, roughly nine tenths recorded once. The clonotype comes from a female donor with multiple sclerosis, enrolled in a pregnancy study. Here the sequenced sample was CD8+ T cells from peripheral blood mononuclear cells, taken after pregnancy. This sequence joins TRBV6-5 and TRBJ1-5; no clear D. CDR3 sequence: CASSFAGDQPQHF. The CDR3 DNA reads as TGTGCCAGCAGTTTCGCGGGTGATCAGCCCCAGCATTTT.